This T cell receptor beta chain came from a study of blood T cell repertoires in COVID-19. Study in general: The origin of the acute and convalescent COVID-19 samples was the United States, Italy and Spain. PBMCs, B-cell-depleted T cells, or T cells were the source of the cDNA or gDNA that made up the material.

In the source study's methods: Amplification with reference gene primers provided the estimates of nucleated cell counts. Assay: immunoSEQ multiplex PCR; the TCRdb copy retains only in-frame clones and omits some. The V and J calls and the clone size are those of that table, but D and trimming were determined from the DNA. Of approximately 79,000 clones in the sample, 84% were seen once. The CDR3 spans 16 residues. The V end lost 0 bases, the J end lost 5 bases, and 13 bases lay between the germline ends. Germline V CDR1 and CDR2: LNHNV, YYDKDF (reference sequence). Material for sequencing was peripheral blood. J is TRBJ2-2 and V is TRBV15; D is ambiguous. This receptor was obtained from a woman aged 45-65 years with acute or convalescent COVID-19. CDR3 in amino acids: CATSRDLLVRTGELFF. The CDR3 bases are TGTGCCACCAGCAGAGATTTACTGGTTCGAACCGGGGAGCTGTTTTTT.